The source of this T cell receptor beta chain is a study of cytomegalovirus exposure and HLA in healthy donors. Study-level background: Roughly four fifths of roughly 400 genotyped donors fell in the Caucasian-associated ancestry cluster. General study findings and limits: In vitro experiments confirmed that three CMV-associated chains were specific for CMV antigens. The authors assumed roughly uniform sequencing depth across donors for presence/absence analyses.

The PCR contained 60 Vbeta and 13 Jbeta primers. The repertoire was sequenced with immunoSEQ multiplex PCR; TCRdb's copy has only in-frame clones and lacks some. This sample carries about 100,000 clones, about 85% of them seen once, and the ten largest clones take approximately 3.6%. In the case of this clone: Its specificity is not known.

The TCR sequence derives from a young man in good health and CMV-seronegative. Specimen: PBMCs.

The CDR3 sequence: CASSPTGGLEQYF. The CDR3 DNA sequence: TGTGCCAGCAGTCCTACAGGGGGGCTCGAGCAGTACTTC. The genes are TRBV28 and TRBJ2-7; 8 bases fit TRBD1. Looked up from germline, CDR1 is MDHEN and CDR2 is SYDVKM. The V gene end was trimmed by 5 bases and the J gene end by 6 bases; junction bases not matched to a gene: 6. CDR3 length equals 13 residues.